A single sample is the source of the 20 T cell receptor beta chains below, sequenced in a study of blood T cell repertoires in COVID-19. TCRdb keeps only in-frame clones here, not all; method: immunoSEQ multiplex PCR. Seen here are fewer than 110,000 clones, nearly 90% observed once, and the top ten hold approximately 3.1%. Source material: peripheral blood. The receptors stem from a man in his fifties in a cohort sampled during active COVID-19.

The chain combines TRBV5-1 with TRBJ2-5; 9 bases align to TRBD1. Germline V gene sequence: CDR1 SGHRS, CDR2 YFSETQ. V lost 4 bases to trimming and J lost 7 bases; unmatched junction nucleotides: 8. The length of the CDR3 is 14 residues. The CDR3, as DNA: TGCGCCAGCAGCCCGGGACAGGGATCCCGGACCCAGTACTTC. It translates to CASSPGQGSRTQYF. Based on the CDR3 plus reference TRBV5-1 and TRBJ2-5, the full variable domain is KAGVTQTPRYLIKTRGQQVTLSCSPISGHRSVSWYQQTPGQGLQFLFEYFSETQRNKGNFPGRFSGRQFSNSRSEMNVSTLELGDSALYLCASSPGQGSRTQYFGPGTRLLVL.

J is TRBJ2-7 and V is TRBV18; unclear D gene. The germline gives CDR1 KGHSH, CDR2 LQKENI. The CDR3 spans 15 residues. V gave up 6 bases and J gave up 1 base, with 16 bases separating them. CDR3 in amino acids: CASSPSTALSYEQYF. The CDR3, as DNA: TGTGCCAGCTCCCCATCCACAGCCCTTTCCTACGAGCAGTACTTC.

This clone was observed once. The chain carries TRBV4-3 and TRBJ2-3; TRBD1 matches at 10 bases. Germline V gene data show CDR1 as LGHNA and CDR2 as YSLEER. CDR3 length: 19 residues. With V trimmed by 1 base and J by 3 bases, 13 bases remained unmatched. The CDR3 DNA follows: TGCGCCAGCAGCCAAGCCCGGGACAGGGGATCTGCATGGACAGATACGCAGTATTTT. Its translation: CASSQARDRGSAWTDTQYF.

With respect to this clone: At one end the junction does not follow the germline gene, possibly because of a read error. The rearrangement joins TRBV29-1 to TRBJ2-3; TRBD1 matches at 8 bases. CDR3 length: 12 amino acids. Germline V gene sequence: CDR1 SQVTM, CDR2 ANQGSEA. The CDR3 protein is CSVELGRGRVHF. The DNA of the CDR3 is TGCAGCGTTGAGTTGGGCAGGGGGCGCGTGCATTTT.

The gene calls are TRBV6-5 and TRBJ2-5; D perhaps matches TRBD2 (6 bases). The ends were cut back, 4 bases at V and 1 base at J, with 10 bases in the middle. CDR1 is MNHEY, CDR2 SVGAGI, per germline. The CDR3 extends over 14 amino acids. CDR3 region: CASSWGDSQETQYF. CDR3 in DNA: TGTGCCAGCAGTTGGGGGGACTCCCAAGAGACCCAGTACTTC.

The CDR3 DNA is TGCGCCAGCAGCCAAGATCGGGGTCTTAGCACAGATACGCAGTATTTT. It translates to CASSQDRGLSTDTQYF. V usage is TRBV4-3 and J usage is TRBJ2-3; weak D call: TRBD2 (5 bases). The CDR3 runs to 16 residues. CDR1 is LGHNA and CDR2 is YSLEER in the germline V gene. V gave up 0 bases and J gave up 0 bases, with 10 bases separating them.

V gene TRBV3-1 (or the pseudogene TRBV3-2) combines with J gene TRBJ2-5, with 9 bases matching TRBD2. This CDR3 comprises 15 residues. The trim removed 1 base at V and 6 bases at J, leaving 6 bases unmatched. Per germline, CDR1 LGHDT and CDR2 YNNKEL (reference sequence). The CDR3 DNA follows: TGTGCCAGCAGCCAAGTGGGCGGGGGGGCTCAGACCCAGTACTTC. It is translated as CASSQVGGGAQTQYF.

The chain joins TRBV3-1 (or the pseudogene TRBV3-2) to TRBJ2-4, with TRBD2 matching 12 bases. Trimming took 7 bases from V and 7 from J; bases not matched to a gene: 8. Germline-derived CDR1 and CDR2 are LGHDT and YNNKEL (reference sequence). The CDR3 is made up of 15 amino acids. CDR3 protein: CASKRASGGGNIQYF. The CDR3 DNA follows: TGTGCCAGCAAGCGTGCTAGCGGGGGGGGGAACATTCAGTACTTC.

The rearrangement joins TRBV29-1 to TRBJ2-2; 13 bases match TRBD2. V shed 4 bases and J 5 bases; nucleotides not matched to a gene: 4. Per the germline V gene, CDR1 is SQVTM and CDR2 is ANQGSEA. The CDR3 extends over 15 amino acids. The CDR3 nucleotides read TGCAGCGTTGGGACTAGCGGGGGTGTAACCGGGGAGCTGTTTTTT. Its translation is CSVGTSGGVTGELFF.

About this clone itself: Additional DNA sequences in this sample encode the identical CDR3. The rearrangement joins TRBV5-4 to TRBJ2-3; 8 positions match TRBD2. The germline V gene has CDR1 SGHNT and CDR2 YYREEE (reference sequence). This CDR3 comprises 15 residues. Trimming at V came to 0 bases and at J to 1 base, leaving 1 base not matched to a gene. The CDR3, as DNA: TGTGCCAGCAGCTTGGACGGGGGGGGCACAGATACGCAGTATTTT. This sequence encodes CASSLDGGGTDTQYF. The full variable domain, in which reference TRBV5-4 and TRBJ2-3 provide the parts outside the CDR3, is ETGVTQSPTHLIKTRGQQVTLRCSSQSGHNTVSWYQQALGQGPQFIFQYYREEENGRGNFPPRFSGLQFPNYSSELNVNALELDDSALYLCASSLDGGGTDTQYFGPGTRLTVL.

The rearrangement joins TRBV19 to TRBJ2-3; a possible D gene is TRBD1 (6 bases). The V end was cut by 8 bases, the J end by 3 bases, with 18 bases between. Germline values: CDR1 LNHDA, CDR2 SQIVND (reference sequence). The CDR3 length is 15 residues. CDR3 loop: CASGPLGGPTDTQYF. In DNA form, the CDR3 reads TGTGCCAGTGGTCCCCTTGGGGGCCCGACAGATACGCAGTATTTT.

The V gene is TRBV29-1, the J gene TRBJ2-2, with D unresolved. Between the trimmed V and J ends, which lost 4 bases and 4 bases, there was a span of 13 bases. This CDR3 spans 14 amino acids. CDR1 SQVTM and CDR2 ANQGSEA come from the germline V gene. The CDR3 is CSVGQLVGTGELFF. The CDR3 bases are TGCAGCGTTGGTCAACTGGTCGGCACCGGGGAGCTGTTTTTT.

This chain's CDR3 is CASSQDWGGGKNNEQFF. For the CDR3, the DNA is TGTGCCAGCAGCCAAGATTGGGGAGGGGGTAAAAACAATGAGCAGTTCTTC. The V call is TRBV14, the J call TRBJ2-1; TRBD2 might be the D (7 bases). Germline V lookup: CDR1 SGHDN, CDR2 FVKESK. The germline V and J ends were trimmed by 0 bases and 5 bases, with 17 bases remaining between them. The CDR3 consists of 17 residues.

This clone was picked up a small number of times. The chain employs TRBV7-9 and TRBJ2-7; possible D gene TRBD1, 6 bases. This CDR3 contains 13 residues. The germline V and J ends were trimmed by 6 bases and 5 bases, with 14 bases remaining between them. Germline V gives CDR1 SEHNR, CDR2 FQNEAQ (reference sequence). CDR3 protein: CASSPAGAHEQYF. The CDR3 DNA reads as TGTGCCAGCAGTCCCGCAGGGGCCCACGAGCAGTACTTC.

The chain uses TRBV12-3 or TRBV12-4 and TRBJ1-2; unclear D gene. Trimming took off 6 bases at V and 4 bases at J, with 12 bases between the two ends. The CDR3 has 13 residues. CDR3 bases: TGTGCCAGCAGGAGAGGACTGATCTATGGCTACACCTTC. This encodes CASRRGLIYGYTF.

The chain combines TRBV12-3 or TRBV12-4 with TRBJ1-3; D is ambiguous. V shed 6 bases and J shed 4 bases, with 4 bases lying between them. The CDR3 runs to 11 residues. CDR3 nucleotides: TGTGCCAGCAGGGCCGGAAACACCATATATTTT. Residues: CASRAGNTIYF.

The CDR3 nucleotides are TGCGCCAGCAGCCCCTTCGGGGGACAGTTGGGCACTGAAGCTTTCTTT. It codes for CASSPFGGQLGTEAFF. The rearrangement links TRBV5-1 to TRBJ1-1; 7 bases are shared with TRBD1. Per germline, CDR1 SGHRS and CDR2 YFSETQ. The CDR3 has 16 residues. Germline trimming cut 4 bases from V and 4 bases from J; bases unmatched to any gene: 13.

Here the CDR3 DNA reads TGCGCCAGCAGCCCAGGGGGTAGCAATCAGCCCCAGCATTTT. Amino acids: CASSPGGSNQPQHF. The chain has TRBV5-1 and TRBJ1-5; 7 bases are a match to TRBD1. Germline loops: CDR1 SGHRS, CDR2 YFSETQ. V gave up 4 bases and J gave up 0 bases; unmatched junction bases: 1. The CDR3 has 14 amino acids.

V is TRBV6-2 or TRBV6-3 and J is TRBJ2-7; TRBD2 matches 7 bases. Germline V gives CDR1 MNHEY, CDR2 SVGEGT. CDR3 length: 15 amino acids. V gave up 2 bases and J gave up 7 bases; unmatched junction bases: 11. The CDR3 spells CASSYPRQRGGEQYF. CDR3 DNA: TGTGCCAGCAGTTACCCGAGACAGCGGGGCGGGGAGCAGTACTTC.

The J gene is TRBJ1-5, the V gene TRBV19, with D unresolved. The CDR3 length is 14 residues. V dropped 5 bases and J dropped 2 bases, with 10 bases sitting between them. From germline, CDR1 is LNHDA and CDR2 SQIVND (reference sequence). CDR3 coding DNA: TGTGCCAGTAGTGAGTGGCAGGGCAATCAGCCCCAGCATTTT. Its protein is CASSEWQGNQPQHF.